Sequencing of this T cell receptor (beta chain) was carried out in a study of tumor and adjacent non-tumor tissue in lung cancer. Study background: Histology: about a dozen adenocarcinoma, a couple of squamous cell carcinoma, 1 small cell lung cancer. The patients, 10 or so men and roughly 5 women, were 31 to 76 with stage I to III disease.

A modified ARM-PCR protocol with three rounds of nested PCR amplified TCRbeta. In TCRdb, the multiplex PCR reads were re-called with MiXCR into one record per CDR3 protein. Of approximately 47,000 distinct CDR3 sequences listed, under 75% are singletons. This sample's RNA came from whole unsorted tissue. The normal lung tissue was taken more than 3 cm from the tumor edge. Newly diagnosed lung cancer patients had thoracic surgery in China, August–late 2014, without prior chemotherapy. CDR3 size: 13 residues. J gave up 7 bases and V 4 bases, and 1 base lay outside the gene matches. The germline V gene encodes CDR1 GTSNPN and CDR2 SVGIG (reference sequence).

What was sequenced was distant non-tumor lung tissue. V usage is TRBV30 and J usage is TRBJ2-1; TRBD2 matches 13 bases. This receptor was taken from a woman aged 70-85 years with non-small cell lung cancer. The DNA for the CDR3 is TGTGCCTGGATACTAGCGGGAGGGAATGAGCAGTTCTTC. This encodes CAWILAGGNEQFF.